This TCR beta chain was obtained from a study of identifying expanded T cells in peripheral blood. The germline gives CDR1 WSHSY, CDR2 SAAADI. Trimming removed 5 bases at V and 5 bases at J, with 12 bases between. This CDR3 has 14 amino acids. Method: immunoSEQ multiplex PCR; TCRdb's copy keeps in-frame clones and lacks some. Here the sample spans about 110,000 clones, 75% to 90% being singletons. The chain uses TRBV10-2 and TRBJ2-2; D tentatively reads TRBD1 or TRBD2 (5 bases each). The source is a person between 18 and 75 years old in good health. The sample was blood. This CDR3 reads CASSPGPGTGELFF. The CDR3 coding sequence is TGCGCCAGCAGTCCGGGACCAGGGACCGGGGAGCTGTTTTTT.